This is a list of T cell receptor beta chains from one sample in a study of CD8 T cells in ankylosing spondylitis. TCRdb recomputed calls from the 5' RACE reads with MiXCR, one row per CDR3 protein. The sample contains approximately 220,000 distinct CDR3 sequences, more than 25% of which appear only once. Sequencing was performed on blood, either unsorted or a sorted T cell fraction (not recorded which). The source of these receptors is a male donor with ankylosing spondylitis or in good health (not recorded which). CDR3s include the opening cysteine and the closing phenylalanine or tryptophan. The order of the fields is D gene, J gene, V gene, clone size, CDR3 protein, CDR3 DNA. D genes are given only for firm matches. Expanded clones get a size class; other rows say once, few or many, or leave the size out.

TRBD2	TRBJ2-1	TRBV20-1	few	CSATRTSGGNEQFF	TGCAGTGCTACCCGGACTAGCGGCGGTAATGAGCAGTTCTTC
NA	TRBJ2-7	TRBV29-1	NA	CSVNQGGYEQYF	TGCAGCGTCAATCAGGGGGGATACGAGCAGTACTTC
TRBD1	TRBJ2-5	TRBV2	once	CASNGDSQETQYF	TGTGCCAGCAATGGGGACAGCCAAGAGACCCAGTACTTC
NA	TRBJ1-2	TRBV6-1	many	CASSPGDLDYGYTF	TGTGCCAGCAGCCCAGGGGATTTGGACTATGGCTACACCTTC
NA	TRBJ2-7	TRBV10-3	NA	CAISEEGSNEQYF	TGTGCCATCAGTGAAGAGGGTAGCAACGAGCAGTACTTC
TRBD1	TRBJ2-7	TRBV5-1	many	CASSSRGTGGAGEQYF	TGCGCCAGCAGCTCGCGGGGGACAGGGGGCGCGGGCGAGCAGTACTTC
NA	TRBJ1-4	TRBV12-3/TRBV12-4	many	CASSSYRALNEKLFF	TGTGCCAGCAGTTCCTACCGGGCCCTTAATGAAAAACTGTTTTTT
NA	TRBJ2-5	TRBV5-6	many	CAGGTGTQETQYF	TGTGCCGGAGGAACGGGGACACAAGAGACCCAGTACTTC
NA	TRBJ2-3	TRBV7-7	many	CASSPGPTDTQYF	TGTGCTAGCAGCCCAGGTCCGACAGATACGCAGTATTTT
TRBD1	TRBJ2-1	TRBV20-1	few	CSARRSTGTGRDEQFF	TGCAGTGCTAGACGTAGCACCGGGACAGGGCGGGATGAGCAGTTCTTC
NA	TRBJ2-3	TRBV6-2/TRBV6-3	many	CASSLTRGVGTDTQYF	TGTGCCAGCAGCCTTACTAGGGGGGTGGGCACAGATACGCAGTATTTT
TRBD1	TRBJ2-5	TRBV29-1	many	CSVEGSTGEQETQYF	TGCAGCGTTGAAGGTTCGACAGGGGAACAAGAGACCCAGTACTTC
TRBD2	TRBJ2-1	TRBV20-1	NA	CSALAGSRGEQFF	TGCAGTGCCCTAGCGGGATCCCGGGGTGAGCAGTTCTTC
NA	TRBJ1-1	TRBV2	NA	CASSLTANTEAFF	TGTGCCAGCAGTCTGACAGCGAACACTGAAGCTTTCTTT
NA	TRBJ1-6	TRBV5-1	many	CASSLWDGDSPLHF	TGCGCCAGCAGCTTGTGGGACGGAGATTCACCCCTCCACTTT
NA	TRBJ1-1	TRBV12-3/TRBV12-4	many	CASSLNSGTEAFF	TGTGCCAGCAGCCTCAACTCCGGGACAGAAGCTTTCTTT
TRBD2	TRBJ2-1	TRBV5-1	NA	CASTLAGVNEQFF	TGCGCCAGCACTCTAGCGGGAGTTAATGAGCAGTTCTTC
TRBD2	TRBJ2-5	TRBV7-2	NA	CASSSVGAGVETQYF	TGTGCCAGCAGTTCAGTTGGTGCGGGAGTAGAGACCCAGTACTTC
TRBD2	TRBJ2-1	TRBV20-1	NA	CSAHGGLAGGSDEQFF	TGCAGTGCCCATGGGGGGCTAGCGGGGGGGAGTGATGAGCAGTTCTTC
NA	TRBJ2-1	TRBV20-1	many	CSARGSGLSSYNEQFF	TGCAGTGCTAGAGGAAGCGGTCTAAGCTCCTACAATGAGCAGTTCTTC
NA	TRBJ2-4	TRBV29-1	few	CSVLQGKNIQYF	TGCAGCGTTCTGCAGGGGAAAAACATTCAGTACTTC
TRBD1	TRBJ1-5	TRBV2	few	CASNGQALGGQPQHF	TGTGCCAGCAACGGACAGGCGCTCGGAGGGCAGCCCCAGCATTTT